The 2 T cell receptor beta chains presented below share a single source sample, sequenced in a study of CD8 T cells in Susac syndrome. RNA totalling roughly 0.5 to 1 ug underwent reverse transcription with random hexamers. From the immunoSEQ multiplex PCR reads, TCRdb called clonotypes with MiXCR, one entry per CDR3 protein. The sample consists of about 130,000 distinct CDR3 sequences, around 96% of them appearing once. Sequencing was performed on CD8+ T cells from PBMCs. These receptors all stem from a human donor with Susac syndrome.

The gene calls are TRBV20-1 and TRBJ1-1; the D gene is possibly TRBD1 (5 bases). The CDR3 extends over 15 amino acids. Germline V gives CDR1 DFQATT, CDR2 SNEGSKA (reference sequence). V was shortened by 2 bases and J by 1 base, with 14 bases between the two germline ends. The chain's CDR3 is CSARIVGGSNTEAFF. The CDR3, as DNA: TGCAGTGCTAGAATTGTGGGGGGATCGAACACTGAAGCTTTCTTT.

This clonotype has a handful of counts. The V and J genes are TRBV6-2 or TRBV6-3 and TRBJ2-7; D is uncertain. CDR3 length equals 10 residues. V lost 8 bases, J lost 4 bases, and 6 bases lay in between. Germline lookup yields CDR1 MNHEY and CDR2 SVGEGT. Here the CDR3 DNA reads TGTGCCAGCGGATATTACGAGCAGTACTTC. Its translation is CASGYYEQYF.